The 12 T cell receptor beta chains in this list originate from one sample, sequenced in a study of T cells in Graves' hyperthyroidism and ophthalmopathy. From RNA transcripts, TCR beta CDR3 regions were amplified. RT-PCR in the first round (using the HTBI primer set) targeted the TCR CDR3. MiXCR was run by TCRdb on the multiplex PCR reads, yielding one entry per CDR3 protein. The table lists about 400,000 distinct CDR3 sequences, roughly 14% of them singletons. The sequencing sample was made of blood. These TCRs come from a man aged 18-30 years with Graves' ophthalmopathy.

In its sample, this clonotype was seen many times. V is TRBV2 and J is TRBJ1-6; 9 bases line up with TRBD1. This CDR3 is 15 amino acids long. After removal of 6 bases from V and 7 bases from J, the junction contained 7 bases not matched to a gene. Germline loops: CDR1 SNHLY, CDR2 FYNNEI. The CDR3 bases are TGTGCCAGCAGAGGACAGGGGATGCGGAATTCACCCCTCCACTTT. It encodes CASRGQGMRNSPLHF.

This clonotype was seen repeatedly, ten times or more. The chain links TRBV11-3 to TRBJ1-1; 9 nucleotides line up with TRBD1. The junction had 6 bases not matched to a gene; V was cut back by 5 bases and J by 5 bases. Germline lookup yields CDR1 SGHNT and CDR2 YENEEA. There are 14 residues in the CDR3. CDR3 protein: CASSHGTGFTEAFF. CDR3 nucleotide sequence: TGTGCCAGCAGCCACGGGACAGGGTTTACTGAAGCTTTCTTT. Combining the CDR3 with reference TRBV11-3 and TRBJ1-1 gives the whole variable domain EAGVVQSPRYKIIEKKQPVAFWCNPISGHNTLYWYLQNLGQGPELLIRYENEEAVDDSQLPKDRFSAERLKGVDSTLKIQPAELGDSAVYLCASSHGTGFTEAFFGQGTRLTVV.

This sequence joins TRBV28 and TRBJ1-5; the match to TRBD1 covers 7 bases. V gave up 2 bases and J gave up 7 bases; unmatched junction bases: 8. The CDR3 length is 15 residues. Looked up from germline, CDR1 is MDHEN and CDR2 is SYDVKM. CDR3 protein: CASSLPDRVEQPQHF. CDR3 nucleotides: TGTGCCAGCAGTTTACCCGACAGGGTAGAGCAGCCCCAGCATTTT.

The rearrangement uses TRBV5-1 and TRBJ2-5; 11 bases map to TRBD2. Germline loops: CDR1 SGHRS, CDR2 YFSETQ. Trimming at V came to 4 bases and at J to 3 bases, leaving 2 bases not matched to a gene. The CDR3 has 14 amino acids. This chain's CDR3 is CASSMGLAEETQYF. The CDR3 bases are TGCGCCAGCAGCATGGGACTAGCGGAAGAGACCCAGTACTTC.

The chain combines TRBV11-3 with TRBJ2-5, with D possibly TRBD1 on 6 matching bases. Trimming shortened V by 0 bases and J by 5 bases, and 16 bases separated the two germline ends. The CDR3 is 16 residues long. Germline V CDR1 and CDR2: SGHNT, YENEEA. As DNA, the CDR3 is TGTGCCAGCAGCTTAGATTGGGGGCTCCCGGGGGAGACCCAGTACTTC. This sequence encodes CASSLDWGLPGETQYF.

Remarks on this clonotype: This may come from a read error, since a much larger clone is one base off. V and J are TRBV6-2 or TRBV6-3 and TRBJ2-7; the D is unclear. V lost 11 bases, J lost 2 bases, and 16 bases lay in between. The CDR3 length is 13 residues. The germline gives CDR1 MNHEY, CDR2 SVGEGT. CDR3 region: CAGIWENTYEQYF. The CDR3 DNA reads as TGTGCCGGCATTTGGGAAAACACCTACGAGCAGTACTTC.

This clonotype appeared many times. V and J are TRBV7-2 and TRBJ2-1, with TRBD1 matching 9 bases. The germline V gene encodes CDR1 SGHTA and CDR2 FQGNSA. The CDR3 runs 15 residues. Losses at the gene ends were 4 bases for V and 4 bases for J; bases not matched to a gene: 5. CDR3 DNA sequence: TGTGCCAGCAGCTCACAGGGGACAGGGTACAATGAGCAGTTCTTC. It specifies CASSSQGTGYNEQFF. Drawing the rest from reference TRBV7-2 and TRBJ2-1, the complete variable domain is GAGVSQSPSNKVTEKGKDVELRCDPISGHTALYWYRQSLGQGLEFLIYFQGNSAPDKSGLPSDRFSAERTGGSVSTLTIQRTQQEDSAVYLCASSSQGTGYNEQFFGPGTRLTVL.

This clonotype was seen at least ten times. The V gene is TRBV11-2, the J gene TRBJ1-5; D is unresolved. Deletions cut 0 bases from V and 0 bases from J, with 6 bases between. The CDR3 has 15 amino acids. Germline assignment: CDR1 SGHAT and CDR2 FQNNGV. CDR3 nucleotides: TGTGCCAGCAGCTTAGATTACTATAGCAATCAGCCCCAGCATTTT. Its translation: CASSLDYYSNQPQHF.

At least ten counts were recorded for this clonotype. The CDR3 is CASRTWEGTEAFF. DNA for the CDR3: TGTGCCAGCAGGACTTGGGAGGGCACTGAAGCTTTCTTT. The chain combines TRBV27 with TRBJ1-1; D is unclear. V was pared by 6 bases and J by 4 bases, with 12 bases between. Germline loops: CDR1 MNHEY, CDR2 SMNVEV (reference sequence). The CDR3 runs to 13 residues.

CDR3 residues: CASRRAPGGEKLFF. The CDR3 region has the DNA TGTGCCAGCAGACGGGCCCCCGGGGGTGAAAAACTGTTTTTT. The chain combines TRBV27 with TRBJ1-4, with a tentative D call TRBD1 (5 bases). The CDR3 spans 14 residues. Germline lookup yields CDR1 MNHEY and CDR2 SMNVEV (reference sequence). The V and J ends lost 6 bases and 7 bases respectively, with 15 bases between them.

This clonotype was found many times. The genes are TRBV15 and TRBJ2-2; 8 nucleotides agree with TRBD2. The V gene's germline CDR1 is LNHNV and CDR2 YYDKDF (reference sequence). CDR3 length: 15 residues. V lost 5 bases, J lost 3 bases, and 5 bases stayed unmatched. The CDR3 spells CATSLGGADTGELFF. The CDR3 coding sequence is TGTGCCACCAGCCTCGGGGGGGCAGACACCGGGGAGCTGTTTTTT. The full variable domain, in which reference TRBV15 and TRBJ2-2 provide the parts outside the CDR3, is DAMVIQNPRYQVTQFGKPVTLSCSQTLNHNVMYWYQQKSSQAPKLLFHYYDKDFNNEADTPDNFQSRRPNTSFCFLDIRSPGLGDTAMYLCATSLGGADTGELFFGEGSRLTVL.

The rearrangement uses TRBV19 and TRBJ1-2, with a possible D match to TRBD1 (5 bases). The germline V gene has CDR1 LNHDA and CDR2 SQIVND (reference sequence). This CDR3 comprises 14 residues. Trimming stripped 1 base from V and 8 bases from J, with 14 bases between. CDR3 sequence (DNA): TGTGCCAGTAGTATAGGAGGGACCGCAGTCGGCTACACCTTC. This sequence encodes CASSIGGTAVGYTF.